This T cell receptor (beta chain) was recovered during a study of cytomegalovirus exposure and HLA in healthy donors. PCR amplification relied on 60 Vbeta primers (plus 13 Jbeta primers). Using immunoSEQ multiplex PCR, the repertoire was profiled, and TCRdb retains in-frame clones only, with some absent. The sample shows about 150,000 clones, about 75% of them seen only once. The germline gives CDR1 ENHRY, CDR2 SYGVKD. CDR3 length equals 13 residues. Trimming took 10 bases from V and 6 from J; bases not matched to a gene: 9. The source is a woman aged 25-40 years in good health and CMV-seronegative. This chain connects TRBV10-3 to TRBJ2-7, with 10 bases that match TRBD2. Sequencing input: PBMCs. This CDR3 is CATLERGGLEQYF. CDR3 nucleotides: TGTGCCACCCTTGAGCGGGGGGGCCTCGAGCAGTACTTC.